Each of the 27 T cell receptor beta chains below was sequenced from the same sample in a study of T cell repertoires in cytomegalovirus infection. One entry per CDR3 protein results from TCRdb running MiXCR on the reads. The sample gives roughly 630,000 distinct CDR3 sequences, 24% of which show up once; under 8.5% is in the top ten. The specimen sequenced was CD8+ T cells from PBMCs. These receptors originate from a human donor in good health (CMV status not recorded). Some clones in this sample may be carry-over from other donors' samples.

V gene TRBV19 combines with J gene TRBJ1-1, with 8 bases aligning to TRBD1. Trimming cost V 7 bases and J 4 bases; bases outside gene matches: 8. Germline V CDR1 and CDR2: LNHDA, SQIVND (reference sequence). The CDR3 length is 14 residues. The CDR3 DNA is TGTGCCAGTACCTTCTCAGGGGGCGGCACTGAAGCTTTCTTT. Translated: CASTFSGGGTEAFF.

The chain uses TRBV28 and TRBJ1-2; 9 bases fit TRBD1. This CDR3 spans 15 amino acids. J lost 1 base, V lost 6 bases, and 6 bases had no gene match. Germline-derived CDR1 and CDR2 are MDHEN and SYDVKM. The CDR3 bases are TGTGCCAGCAGGGTTGGACAGGGGCGTAACTATGGCTACACCTTC. Translation: CASRVGQGRNYGYTF.

This clonotype turned up a few times. This chain joins TRBV27 and TRBJ2-4, with D unresolved. In germline, CDR1 is MNHEY, CDR2 SMNVEV (reference sequence). CDR3 size: 14 residues. V was pared by 2 bases and J by 7 bases, with 12 bases between. The CDR3 region has the DNA TGTGCCAGCAGTTTAGACCCGCTGGGGAACATTCAGTACTTC. It codes for CASSLDPLGNIQYF.

This clonotype was found once. The chain is built from TRBV20-1 and TRBJ1-2; D uncertain. Germline CDR1 is DFQATT and CDR2 is SNEGSKA (reference sequence). V gave up 1 base and J gave up 4 bases, with 25 bases separating them. The CDR3 has 18 residues. The CDR3 DNA reads TGCAGTGCTAGAGCCCCGTCCTTGCGGGGTCCGACCCTCTATGGCTACACCTTC. Translated, it gives CSARAPSLRGPTLYGYTF.

This clonotype appeared a few times. The V gene is TRBV4-1, the J gene TRBJ1-6; the D gene is possibly TRBD1 (5 bases). Germline V lookup: CDR1 MGHRA, CDR2 YSYEKL. CDR3 length: 16 residues. V dropped 0 bases and J dropped 6 bases, with 12 bases sitting between them. CDR3 DNA sequence: TGCGCCAGCAGCCAAGATCACGGGGGAAGTAATTCACCCCTCCACTTT. It specifies CASSQDHGGSNSPLHF.

The genes are TRBV9 and TRBJ2-2; 9 bases line up with TRBD1. Trimming at V came to 3 bases and at J to 4 bases, leaving 7 bases not matched to a gene. The CDR3 covers 16 residues. Germline V gene lookup returns CDR1 SGDLS and CDR2 YYNGEE. The CDR3 here is CASSGTGGAGTGELFF. The CDR3 DNA is TGTGCCAGCAGCGGAACAGGGGGCGCGGGCACCGGGGAGCTGTTTTTT.

This clonotype was found a few times. The chain recombines TRBV7-9 with TRBJ1-4; D is unclear. The V gene lost 6 bases and the J gene lost 4 bases, with 15 bases spanning the gap. Germline V gene data show CDR1 as SEHNR and CDR2 as FQNEAQ (reference sequence). The CDR3 has 15 amino acids. Here the CDR3 reads CASSATGYGNEKLFF. Here the CDR3 DNA reads TGTGCCAGCAGTGCTACGGGCTACGGTAATGAAAAACTGTTTTTT.

In this sample, this clonotype turned up a few times. This chain joins TRBV27 and TRBJ2-3; maybe TRBD1 (6 bases). The CDR3 spans 16 residues. V shed 5 bases and J shed 0 bases, with 15 bases lying between them. Looked up from germline, CDR1 is MNHEY and CDR2 is SMNVEV (reference sequence). CDR3 bases: TGTGCCAGCAGTCCGTTTGTGGGGGCTAGCACAGATACGCAGTATTTT. Amino acid sequence: CASSPFVGASTDTQYF.

This chain's CDR3 is CASRLGDRSYEQYV. For the CDR3, the DNA is TGTGCCAGCAGACTCGGAGACAGGTCCTACGAGCAGTACGTC. V is TRBV7-9 and J is TRBJ2-7; D may be TRBD1 (6 bases). Germline V gives CDR1 SEHNR, CDR2 FQNEAQ (reference sequence). V was shortened by 6 bases and J by 1 base, with 13 bases between the two germline ends. The length of the CDR3 is 14 residues.

This sequence joins TRBV20-1 and TRBJ2-5; D gene uncertain. CDR1 and CDR2 (germline): DFQATT, SNEGSKA (reference sequence). The length of the CDR3 is 18 residues. Trimming took 0 bases from V and 2 from J, leaving 22 bases between them. CDR3 sequence reads: CSARESAGIPIKQETQYF. The CDR3 DNA reads as TGCAGTGCTAGAGAGTCGGCAGGAATTCCGATTAAACAAGAGACCCAGTACTTC.

This clonotype was seen more than once but under ten times. One end of the junction fails to match germline, which may point to a read error. This rearrangement joins TRBV6-2 or TRBV6-3 to TRBJ2-1, with D possibly matching TRBD2 (6 bases). In germline, CDR1 is MNHEY, CDR2 SVGEGT. The CDR3 contains 12 residues. The CDR3 is CASTPAGSLLVF. The DNA for the CDR3 is TGTGCCAGCACACCCGCCGGGAGCCTCCTCGTCTTC.

In this sample, this clonotype turned up a few times. This chain uses TRBV20-1 with TRBJ2-1, with a possible D match to TRBD2 (5 bases). Germline CDR1 and CDR2: DFQATT and SNEGSKA (reference sequence). The CDR3 contains 14 residues. The V end was cut by 3 bases, the J end by 7 bases, with 16 bases between. The CDR3 DNA is TGCAGTGCTAGTATCCGGGGTGGGTGGAATGAGCAGTTCTTC. Translation gives CSASIRGGWNEQFF.

At least ten counts were recorded for this clonotype. The chain is built from TRBV28 and TRBJ1-5, with D hard to call. Germline CDR1 is MDHEN and CDR2 is SYDVKM. Trimming took off 10 bases at V and 0 bases at J, with 10 bases between the two ends. The CDR3 loop spans 13 amino acids. The CDR3 bases are TGTGCCACCCAGTTCAATAGCAATCAGCCCCAGCATTTT. Its translation: CATQFNSNQPQHF.

The chain carries TRBV14 and TRBJ2-2, with 10 bases fitting TRBD2. The CDR3 totals 15 residues. V lost 2 bases to trimming and J lost 5 bases; unmatched junction nucleotides: 2. The germline CDR1 and CDR2 sequences are SGHDN and FVKESK. CDR3 bases: TGTGCCAGCAGCCAATTTAGCGGGGGGACCGGGGAGCTGTTTTTT. This translates into CASSQFSGGTGELFF.

This clonotype turned up a few times. This sequence joins TRBV9 and TRBJ1-2; D call uncertain. From germline, CDR1 is SGDLS and CDR2 YYNGEE. The CDR3 is 14 amino acids. With 3 bases removed from V and 0 bases from J, the gap between germline ends came to 9 bases. CDR3 sequence reads: CASSDHGANYGYTF. CDR3 DNA sequence: TGTGCCAGCAGCGATCACGGTGCTAACTATGGCTACACCTTC.

This chain uses TRBV7-2 with TRBJ2-7; D gene uncertain. Per the germline V gene, CDR1 is SGHTA and CDR2 is FQGNSA. V lost 8 bases and J 4 bases, leaving 9 bases between the germline ends. This CDR3 is built from 11 residues. The CDR3 DNA reads as TGTGCCAGCGCCCAACGATACGAGCAGTACTTC. This translates into CASAQRYEQYF. The complete variable domain, with remaining parts taken from reference TRBV7-2 and TRBJ2-7, reads GAGVSQSPSNKVTEKGKDVELRCDPISGHTALYWYRQSLGQGLEFLIYFQGNSAPDKSGLPSDRFSAERTGGSVSTLTIQRTQQEDSAVYLCASAQRYEQYFGPGTRLTVT.

This clonotype was counted a few times. The chain has TRBV4-1 and TRBJ2-4; TRBD1 aligns across 7 bases. The CDR3 length is 15 residues. CDR1 and CDR2 from the germline V gene are MGHRA and YSYEKL. V lost 4 bases to trimming and J lost 9 bases; unmatched junction nucleotides: 12. This CDR3 is CASSPTGQAPSIQYF. As DNA, the CDR3 is TGCGCCAGCAGCCCCACTGGACAGGCGCCGTCCATTCAGTACTTC.

In its sample, this clonotype was seen a few times. The rearrangement joins TRBV12-3 or TRBV12-4 to TRBJ2-3; tentatively, D is TRBD2 (5 bases). Trimming pared 7 bases from V and 4 bases from J, leaving 15 bases between. This CDR3 has 14 residues. The CDR3 loop is CASTPAGRADTQYF. The CDR3 bases are TGTGCCAGCACTCCCGCGGGCCGGGCAGATACGCAGTATTTT.

This chain uses TRBV6-5 with TRBJ2-2; D ambiguous. The germline V and J ends were trimmed by 2 bases and 7 bases, with 14 bases remaining between them. In germline, CDR1 is MNHEY, CDR2 SVGAGI. The CDR3 extends over 15 amino acids. CDR3 sequence: CASSYDLPGHGELFF. The CDR3 region has the DNA TGTGCCAGCAGTTACGATTTGCCCGGGCACGGGGAGCTGTTTTTT.

This clonotype has a count of ten or more. The chain has TRBV10-3 and TRBJ1-1; 7 nucleotides align to TRBD1. CDR1 is ENHRY, CDR2 SYGVKD, per germline. This CDR3 has 17 amino acids. Trimming removed 3 bases from V and 0 bases from J; junction bases left unmatched: 10. The CDR3 bases are TGTGCCATCAGTGACCCTCGAGGGGGCTCTGTGAACACTGAAGCTTTCTTT. It specifies CAISDPRGGSVNTEAFF.

Comment on this clonotype: A much larger clone is a single base away; this may be a read error. The chain carries TRBV7-2 and TRBJ1-2; the D gene is possibly TRBD1 (6 bases). This CDR3 has 14 amino acids. CDR1 and CDR2 from the germline V gene are SGHTA and FQGNSA. The CDR3, as DNA: TGTGCCAGCAGCCCCTCGACAGGCAACTATGGCTGCACCTTC. It codes for CASSPSTGNYGCTF.

The chain is built from TRBV6-2 or TRBV6-3 and TRBJ2-2; tentative D call: TRBD2 (6 bases). CDR1 MNHEY and CDR2 SVGEGT come from the germline V gene. The CDR3 runs 15 residues. V shed 6 bases and J shed 5 bases, with 16 bases lying between them. CDR3 nucleotides: TGTGCCAGCAGCCGGGGGATGGTGCATACCGGGGAGCTGTTTTTT. The encoded protein is CASSRGMVHTGELFF.

This clonotype was picked up many times. V gene TRBV7-6 combines with J gene TRBJ1-2, with a weak D call TRBD1 (6 bases). This CDR3 spans 16 amino acids. Trimming shortened V by 3 bases and J by 7 bases, and 21 bases separated the two germline ends. CDR1 is SGHVS, CDR2 FNYEAQ, per germline. The CDR3 spells CASSLEQGGGRRGYTF. As DNA, the CDR3 is TGTGCCAGCAGCTTGGAACAAGGGGGGGGGCGTCGTGGCTACACCTTC.

This clonotype has only a few counts. This chain links TRBV6-5 with TRBJ1-5; TRBD1 matches at 8 bases. Germline-derived CDR1 and CDR2 are MNHEY and SVGAGI. This CDR3 is built from 14 residues. V was clipped by 3 bases and J by 5 bases; unmatched bases: 3. The CDR3 DNA is TGTGCCAGCAGTTATGGGACAGGTCATCAGCCCCAGCATTTT. Translated: CASSYGTGHQPQHF.

The sample holds many counts of this clonotype. The rearrangement uses TRBV7-9 and TRBJ1-4; a possible D gene is TRBD1 (5 bases). Per the germline V gene, CDR1 is SEHNR and CDR2 is FQNEAQ (reference sequence). The ends were cut back, 10 bases at V and 0 bases at J, with 21 bases in the middle. The CDR3 sequence is 17 residues long. The CDR3 here is CATTLGASLATNEKLFF. CDR3 bases: TGTGCCACTACATTAGGGGCCTCCCTTGCAACTAATGAAAAACTGTTTTTT.

Remarks on this clonotype: This may stem from a read error, because a much larger clone lies one nucleotide away. The V gene is TRBV28, the J gene TRBJ1-6; no reliable D call. CDR3 length: 15 amino acids. Per germline, CDR1 MDHEN and CDR2 SYDVKM. The V gene lost 6 bases and the J gene lost 0 bases, with 9 bases spanning the gap. The CDR3 loop reads CASRLTSSYNSPLHF. As DNA, the CDR3 is TGTGCCAGCAGGTTAACAAGCTCCTATAATTCACCCCTCCACTTT. Supplemented by reference TRBV28 and TRBJ1-6, the full variable domain reads DVKVTQSSRYLVKRTGEKVFLECVQDMDHENMFWYRQDPGLGLRLIYFSYDVKMKEKGDIPEGYSVSREKKERFSLILESASTNQTSMYLCASRLTSSYNSPLHFGNGTRLTVT.

This clonotype was counted a few times. V and J are TRBV29-1 and TRBJ2-2; 8 nucleotides match TRBD2. The CDR3 extends over 17 amino acids. V shed 1 base, J shed 0 bases, and the junction held 7 bases outside the gene matches. Germline V gene data show CDR1 as SQVTM and CDR2 as ANQGSEA. The CDR3 nucleotides are TGCAGCGTTGAAGGTCGGGGGGGCTACACGAACACCGGGGAGCTGTTTTTT. Residues: CSVEGRGGYTNTGELFF.